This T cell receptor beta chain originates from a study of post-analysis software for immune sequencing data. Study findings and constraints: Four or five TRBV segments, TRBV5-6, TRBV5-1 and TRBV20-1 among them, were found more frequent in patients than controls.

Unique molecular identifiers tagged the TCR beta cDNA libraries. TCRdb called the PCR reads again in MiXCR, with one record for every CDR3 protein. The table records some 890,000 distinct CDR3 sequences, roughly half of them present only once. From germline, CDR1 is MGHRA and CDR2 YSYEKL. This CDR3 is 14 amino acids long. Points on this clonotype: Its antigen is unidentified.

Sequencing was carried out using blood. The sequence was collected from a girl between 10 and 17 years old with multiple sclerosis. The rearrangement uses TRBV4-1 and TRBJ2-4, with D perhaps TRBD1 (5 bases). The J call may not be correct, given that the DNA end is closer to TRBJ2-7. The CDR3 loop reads CASGVGHGSYEQYF. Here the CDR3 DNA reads TGCGCCAGCGGTGTGGGGCACGGCTCCTACGAGCAGTACTTC.